This T cell receptor beta chain was observed in a study of blood T cell repertoires in COVID-19. V shed 2 bases, J shed 0 bases, and the junction held 9 bases outside the gene matches. This CDR3 contains 18 residues. The germline gives CDR1 KGHDR, CDR2 SFDVKD. The table came from immunoSEQ multiplex PCR; TCRdb's copy has only in-frame clones and leaves some out. Found here are some 150,000 clones, around 82% of them singletons; the top ten hold 0.6% to 0.7%. This sequence was found in a man in his sixties with COVID-19, enrolled during active disease. Sequences were obtained from peripheral blood. V is TRBV24-1 and J is TRBJ1-5, with 7 bases fitting TRBD1. The CDR3 here is CATSDSGTRTGSNQPQHF. As DNA, the CDR3 is TGTGCCACCAGTGATTCCGGGACCAGGACAGGTAGCAATCAGCCCCAGCATTTT.